This T cell receptor (beta chain) was sequenced in a study of CD8+ T cells in alopecia areata. The authors sorted CD4+ and CD8+ T cells from PBMCs. Investigators isolated RNA and reverse transcribed it into cDNA to act as the sequencing template. This table comes from immunoSEQ multiplex PCR, and its TCRdb copy is limited to in-frame clones, with some not included. This sample yields roughly 200,000 clones, of which around three fifths are seen a single time; around 5% belongs to the top ten. Notes on this clone: Its antigen is still unknown.

The trim removed 4 bases at V and 7 bases at J, leaving 13 bases unmatched. Germline lookup yields CDR1 MNHNS and CDR2 SASEGT. This CDR3 comprises 15 residues. Study-wide findings and caveats: When scalp samples are sequenced, resident alphabeta T cells of normal skin are also captured.

The receptor comes from a human donor in good health. The sample taken for sequencing was CD8+ T cells sorted from blood. This chain links TRBV6-1 with TRBJ2-7, with TRBD2 matching 7 bases. CDR3 coding DNA: TGTGCCAGCAGTGCAAGCGGGGTTTGGAATTATGAGCAGTACTTC. The encoded protein is CASSASGVWNYEQYF.